This note documents a single T cell receptor beta chain sequence. As yet, its antigen is unknown. The PCR employed 60 Vbeta primers together with 13 Jbeta primers. Assay: immunoSEQ multiplex PCR; the TCRdb copy retains only in-frame clones and omits some. The sample has over 65,000 clones, approximately 71% seen once. V dropped 5 bases and J dropped 4 bases, with 5 bases sitting between them. The CDR3 consists of 11 residues. Germline V lookup: CDR1 MDHEN, CDR2 SYDVKM. The sample belongs to a study of cytomegalovirus exposure and HLA in healthy donors. General study points: Accurate predictions that matched the HLA-A and HLA-B alleles of most subjects were reportedly made from TCR beta sequences. In a later analysis, DRB1 alleles had the most associated TCRs; HLA-C alleles the fewest. A later analysis appeared to link common viral pathogens to several of the most significant clusters. Looking again later, the authors saw that most CMV-associated TCR beta chains seemed HLA-restricted.

The TCR originated in a woman aged 40 to 50 in good health and CMV-seronegative. The sequencing input was PBMCs. This chain connects TRBV28 to TRBJ1-2; no reliable D call. CDR3 residues: CASSDFYGYTF. DNA for the CDR3: TGTGCCAGCAGTGACTTCTATGGCTACACCTTC.